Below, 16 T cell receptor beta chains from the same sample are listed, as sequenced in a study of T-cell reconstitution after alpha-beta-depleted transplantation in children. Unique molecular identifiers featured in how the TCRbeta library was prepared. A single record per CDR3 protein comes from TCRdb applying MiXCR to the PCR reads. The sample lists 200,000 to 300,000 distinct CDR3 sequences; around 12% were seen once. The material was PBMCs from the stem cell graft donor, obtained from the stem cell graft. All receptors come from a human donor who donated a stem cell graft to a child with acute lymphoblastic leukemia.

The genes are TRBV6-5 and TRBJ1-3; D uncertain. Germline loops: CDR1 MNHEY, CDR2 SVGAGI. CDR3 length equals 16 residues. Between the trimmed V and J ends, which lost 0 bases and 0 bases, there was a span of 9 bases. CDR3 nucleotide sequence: TGTGCCAGCAGTTACTCGACCACCGGCTCTGGAAACACCATATATTTT. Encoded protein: CASSYSTTGSGNTIYF.

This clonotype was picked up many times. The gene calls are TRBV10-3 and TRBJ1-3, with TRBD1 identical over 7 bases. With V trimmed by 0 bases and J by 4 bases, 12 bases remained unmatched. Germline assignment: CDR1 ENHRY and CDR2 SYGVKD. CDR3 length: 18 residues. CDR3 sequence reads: CAISESMMEGASGNTIYF. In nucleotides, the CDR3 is TGTGCCATCAGTGAGTCTATGATGGAGGGGGCCTCCGGAAACACCATATATTTT.

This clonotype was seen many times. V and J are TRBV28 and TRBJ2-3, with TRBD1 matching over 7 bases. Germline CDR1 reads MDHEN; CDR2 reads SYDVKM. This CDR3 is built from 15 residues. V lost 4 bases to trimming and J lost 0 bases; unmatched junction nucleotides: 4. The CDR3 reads CASSWGQISTDTQYF. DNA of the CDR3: TGTGCCAGCAGTTGGGGACAGATAAGCACAGATACGCAGTATTTT.

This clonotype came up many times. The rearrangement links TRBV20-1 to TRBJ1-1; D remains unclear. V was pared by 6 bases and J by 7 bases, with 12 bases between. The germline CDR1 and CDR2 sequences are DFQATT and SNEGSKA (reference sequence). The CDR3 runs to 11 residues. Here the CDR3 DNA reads TGCAGTGCCAGAACGGCAGTTGAAGCTTTCTTT. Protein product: CSARTAVEAFF.

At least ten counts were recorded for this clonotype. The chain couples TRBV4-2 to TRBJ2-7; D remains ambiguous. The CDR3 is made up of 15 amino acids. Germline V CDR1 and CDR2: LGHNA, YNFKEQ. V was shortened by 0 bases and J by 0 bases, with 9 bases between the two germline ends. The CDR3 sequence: CASSQEDASSYEQYF. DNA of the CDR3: TGTGCCAGCAGCCAAGAGGACGCCAGCTCCTACGAGCAGTACTTC.

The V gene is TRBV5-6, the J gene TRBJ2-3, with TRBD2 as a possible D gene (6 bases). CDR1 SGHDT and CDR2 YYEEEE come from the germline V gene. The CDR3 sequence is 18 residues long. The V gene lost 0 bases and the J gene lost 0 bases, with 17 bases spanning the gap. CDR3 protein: CASSLVGGSPSSTDTQYF. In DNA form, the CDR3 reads TGTGCCAGCAGCTTGGTGGGAGGCTCCCCGTCGAGCACAGATACGCAGTATTTT.

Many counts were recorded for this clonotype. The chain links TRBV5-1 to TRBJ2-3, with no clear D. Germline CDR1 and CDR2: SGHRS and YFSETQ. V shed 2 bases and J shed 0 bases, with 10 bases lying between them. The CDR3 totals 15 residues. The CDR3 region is CASSFSPTSTDTQYF. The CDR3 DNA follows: TGCGCCAGCAGCTTTAGCCCAACTAGCACAGATACGCAGTATTTT.

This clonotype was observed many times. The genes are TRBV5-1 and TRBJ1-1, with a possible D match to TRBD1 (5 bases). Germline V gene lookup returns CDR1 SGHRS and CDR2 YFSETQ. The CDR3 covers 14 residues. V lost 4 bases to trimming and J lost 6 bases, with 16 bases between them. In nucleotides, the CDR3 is TGCGCCAGCAGCCACTCAGGGTTTTGGGCTGAAGCTTTCTTT. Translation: CASSHSGFWAEAFF.

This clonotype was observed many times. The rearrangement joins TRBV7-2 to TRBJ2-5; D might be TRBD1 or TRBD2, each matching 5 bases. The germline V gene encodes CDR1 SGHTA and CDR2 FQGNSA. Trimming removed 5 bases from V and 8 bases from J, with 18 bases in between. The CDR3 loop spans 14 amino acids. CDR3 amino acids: CASSPVLVGDTQYF. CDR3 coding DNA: TGTGCCAGCAGCCCCGTCCTCGTTGGGGACACCCAGTACTTC.

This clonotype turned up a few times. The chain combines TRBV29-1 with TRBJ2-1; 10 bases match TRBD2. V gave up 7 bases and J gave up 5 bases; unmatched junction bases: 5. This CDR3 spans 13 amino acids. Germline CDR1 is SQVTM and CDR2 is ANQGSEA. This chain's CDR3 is CSARTSGHNEQFF. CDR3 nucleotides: TGCAGCGCCCGGACTAGCGGTCACAATGAGCAGTTCTTC.

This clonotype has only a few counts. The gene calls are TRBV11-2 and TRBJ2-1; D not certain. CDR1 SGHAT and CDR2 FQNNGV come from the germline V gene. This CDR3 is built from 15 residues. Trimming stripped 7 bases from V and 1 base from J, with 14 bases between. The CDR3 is CASTTTGRSYNEQFF. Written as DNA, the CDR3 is TGTGCCAGCACCACGACTGGCAGGTCCTACAATGAGCAGTTCTTC.

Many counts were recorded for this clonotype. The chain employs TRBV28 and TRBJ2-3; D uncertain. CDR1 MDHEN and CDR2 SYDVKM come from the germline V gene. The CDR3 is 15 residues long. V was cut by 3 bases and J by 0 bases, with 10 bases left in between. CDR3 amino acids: CASSFPGRSTDTQYF. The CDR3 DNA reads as TGTGCCAGCAGTTTTCCCGGCCGGAGCACAGATACGCAGTATTTT.

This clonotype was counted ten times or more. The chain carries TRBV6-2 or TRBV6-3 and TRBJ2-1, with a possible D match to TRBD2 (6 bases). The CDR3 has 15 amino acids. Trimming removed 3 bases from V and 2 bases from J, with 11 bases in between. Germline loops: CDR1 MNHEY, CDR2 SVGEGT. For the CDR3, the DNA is TGTGCCAGCAGTTATGATAGCGGACCCTACAATGAGCAGTTCTTC. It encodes CASSYDSGPYNEQFF.

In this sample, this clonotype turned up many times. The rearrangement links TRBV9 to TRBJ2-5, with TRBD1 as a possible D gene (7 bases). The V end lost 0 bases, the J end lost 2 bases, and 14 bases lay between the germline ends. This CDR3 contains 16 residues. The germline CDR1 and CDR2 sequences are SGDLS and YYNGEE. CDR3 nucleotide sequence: TGTGCCAGCAGCGTAGGGAGGGGGCGAGGGCAAGAGACCCAGTACTTC. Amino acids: CASSVGRGRGQETQYF.

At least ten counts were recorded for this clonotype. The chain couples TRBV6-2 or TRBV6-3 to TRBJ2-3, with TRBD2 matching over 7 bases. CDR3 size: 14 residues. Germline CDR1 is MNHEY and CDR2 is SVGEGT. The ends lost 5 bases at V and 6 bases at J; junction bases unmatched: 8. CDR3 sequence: CASSQAGTTDTQYF. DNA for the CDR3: TGTGCCAGCAGTCAGGCCGGGACTACGGATACGCAGTATTTT.

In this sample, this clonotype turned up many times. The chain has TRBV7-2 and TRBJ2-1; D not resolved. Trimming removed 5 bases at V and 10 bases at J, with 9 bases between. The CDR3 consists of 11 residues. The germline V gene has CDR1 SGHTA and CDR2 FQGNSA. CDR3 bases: TGTGCCAGCAGCGGAATGAGGGAGCAGTTCTTC. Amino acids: CASSGMREQFF.